The 9 T cell receptor beta chains below come from one sample, sequenced in a study of blood T cell repertoires in COVID-19. Sequencing used immunoSEQ multiplex PCR; TCRdb keeps in-frame clones, though not all of them. Of 280,000 or so clones listed, roughly 89% were seen once; the top ten hold roughly 2.9%. Sequenced: PBMCs or T cells enriched from blood (not recorded which). The receptors were gathered from a woman aged 50 to 65 who had been exposed to COVID-19.

The CDR3 sequence: CASSRENYGYTF. Written as DNA, the CDR3 is TGTGCCAGCAGCCGGGAGAACTATGGCTACACCTTC. This chain links TRBV2 with TRBJ1-2; D is unresolved. Trimming pared 6 bases from V and 2 bases from J, leaving 7 bases between. This CDR3 is 12 amino acids long. Looked up from germline, CDR1 is SNHLY and CDR2 is FYNNEI.

The genes are TRBV3-1 (or the pseudogene TRBV3-2) and TRBJ2-7; D is uncertain. Germline CDR1 reads LGHDT; CDR2 reads YNNKEL (reference sequence). V dropped 0 bases and J dropped 0 bases, with 9 bases sitting between them. The CDR3 is made up of 15 amino acids. CDR3 loop: CASSQEVRSSYEQYF. CDR3 in DNA: TGTGCCAGCAGCCAAGAAGTTCGCAGCTCCTACGAGCAGTACTTC.

The V call is TRBV30, the J call TRBJ2-3, with 10 bases fitting TRBD2. The ends lost 4 bases at V and 4 bases at J; junction bases unmatched: 5. Per the germline V gene, CDR1 is GTSNPN and CDR2 is SVGIG (reference sequence). The CDR3 length is 14 residues. The CDR3 is CAWTLAGGPDTQYF. For the CDR3, the DNA is TGTGCCTGGACCTTAGCGGGGGGCCCAGATACGCAGTATTTT. The full variable domain, its missing parts supplied by reference TRBV30 and TRBJ2-3, is SQTIHQWPATLVQPVGSPLSLECTVEGTSNPNLYWYRQAAGRGLQLLFYSVGIGQISSEVPQNLSASRPQDRQFILSSKKLLLSDSGFYLCAWTLAGGPDTQYFGPGTRLTVL.

The chain recombines TRBV5-1 with TRBJ2-5, with 7 bases that match TRBD2. The germline CDR1 and CDR2 sequences are SGHRS and YFSETQ. V lost 1 base, J lost 2 bases, and 5 bases stayed unmatched. The CDR3 runs 15 residues. For the CDR3, the DNA is TGCGCCAGCAGCTTGACGGGGGGACTACAAGAGACCCAGTACTTC. Its protein is CASSLTGGLQETQYF.

The chain carries TRBV4-2 and TRBJ2-1; TRBD2 matches at 8 bases. The length of the CDR3 is 16 residues. V shed 4 bases and J 3 bases; nucleotides not matched to a gene: 8. Germline loops: CDR1 LGHNA, CDR2 YNFKEQ. CDR3 residues: CASSRQAGADYNEQFF. The CDR3 DNA sequence: TGTGCCAGCAGCCGACAAGCGGGGGCGGACTACAATGAGCAGTTCTTC.

This clone was seen a single time. The chain carries TRBV11-2 and TRBJ1-1, with D perhaps matching TRBD1 (6 bases). The CDR3 has 18 residues. Between the trimmed V and J ends, which lost 3 bases and 1 base, there was a span of 21 bases. The germline V gene has CDR1 SGHAT and CDR2 FQNNGV. CDR3 nucleotide sequence: TGTGCCAGCAGCTTGGGCCTAAGGGGGGGCGCGGGGAACACTGAAGCTTTCTTT. Translated: CASSLGLRGGAGNTEAFF.

This chain connects TRBV19 to TRBJ1-5, with D uncertain. The V end was cut by 6 bases, the J end by 6 bases, with 18 bases between. The germline CDR1 and CDR2 sequences are LNHDA and SQIVND (reference sequence). The CDR3 is made up of 15 amino acids. This CDR3 reads CASSIRERVGQPQHF. The DNA of the CDR3 is TGTGCCAGTAGCATCCGTGAGCGGGTGGGTCAGCCCCAGCATTTT.

The chain has TRBV4-1 and TRBJ1-5; TRBD1 is a possible D gene (5 bases). V was pared by 4 bases and J by 4 bases, with 14 bases between. CDR3 length equals 15 residues. Per germline, CDR1 MGHRA and CDR2 YSYEKL. The CDR3 protein is CASSPTGVGNQPQHF. CDR3 sequence (DNA): TGCGCCAGCAGCCCAACAGGTGTCGGAAATCAGCCCCAGCATTTT.

The V and J genes are TRBV15 and TRBJ2-7, with 8 bases aligning to TRBD2. CDR1 LNHNV and CDR2 YYDKDF come from the germline V gene (reference sequence). V lost 8 bases, J lost 5 bases, and 11 bases stayed unmatched. The CDR3 is 14 amino acids. CDR3 protein: CATSRRGGEDEQYF. CDR3 sequence (DNA): TGTGCCACCTCCCGACGGGGGGGAGAGGACGAGCAGTACTTC.